What follows are 2 T cell receptor beta chains derived from one specimen sequenced in a study of cytotoxic CD8 clonotypes in ibrutinib-treated CLL. Profiling relied on immunoSEQ multiplex PCR, and the TCRdb table lists in-frame clones only, not all of them. The table shows roughly 70,000 clones, with 80% occurring only once. The sample here was PBMCs, taken at disease progression, from a patient treated with ibrutinib. The receptor source for this set is a human donor with chronic lymphocytic leukemia.

This chain links TRBV28 with TRBJ2-7; a possible D gene is TRBD2 (6 bases). The V and J ends lost 4 bases and 0 bases respectively, with 13 bases between them. CDR1 and CDR2 (germline): MDHEN, SYDVKM. The CDR3 totals 15 residues. CDR3 loop: CASSSPGGNSYEQYF. The DNA of the CDR3 is TGTGCCAGCAGTTCGCCTGGGGGGAACTCCTACGAGCAGTACTTC.

The chain employs TRBV11-2 and TRBJ2-1; 11 positions match TRBD2. The V gene end was trimmed by 5 bases and the J gene end by 6 bases; junction bases not matched to a gene: 6. Germline CDR1 and CDR2: SGHAT and FQNNGV. The CDR3 loop spans 15 amino acids. CDR3 in DNA: TGTGCCAGCAGCCAAACTAGCGGGGGAGGCAATGAGCAGTTCTTC. It yields the protein CASSQTSGGGNEQFF. Combining the CDR3 with reference TRBV11-2 and TRBJ2-1 gives the whole variable domain EAGVAQSPRYKIIEKRQSVAFWCNPISGHATLYWYQQILGQGPKLLIQFQNNGVVDDSQLPKDRFSAERLKGVDSTLKIQPAKLEDSAVYLCASSQTSGGGNEQFFGPGTRLTVL.